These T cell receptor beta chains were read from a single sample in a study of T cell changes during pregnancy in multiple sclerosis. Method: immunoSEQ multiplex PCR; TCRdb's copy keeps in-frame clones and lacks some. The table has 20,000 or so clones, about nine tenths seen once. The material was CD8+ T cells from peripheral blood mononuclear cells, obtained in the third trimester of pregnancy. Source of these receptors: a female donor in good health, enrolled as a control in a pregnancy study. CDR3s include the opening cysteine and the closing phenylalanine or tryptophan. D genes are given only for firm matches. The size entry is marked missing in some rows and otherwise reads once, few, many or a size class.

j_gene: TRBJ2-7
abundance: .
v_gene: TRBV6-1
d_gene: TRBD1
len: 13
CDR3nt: TGTGCCAGCACCCACAGGGGGGCCTACGAGCAGTACTTC
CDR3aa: CASTHRGAYEQYF

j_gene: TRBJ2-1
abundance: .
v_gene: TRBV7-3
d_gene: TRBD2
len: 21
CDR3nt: TGTGCCAGCAGCTTATACCAACAAGGGTCCATCGGGGTAGCGGGGAACAATGAGCAGTTCTTC
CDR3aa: CASSLYQQGSIGVAGNNEQFF

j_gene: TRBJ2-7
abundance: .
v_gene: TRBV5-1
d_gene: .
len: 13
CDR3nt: TGCGCCAGCAAAGGGGGAAGCTCCTACGAGCAGTACTTC
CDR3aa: CASKGGSSYEQYF

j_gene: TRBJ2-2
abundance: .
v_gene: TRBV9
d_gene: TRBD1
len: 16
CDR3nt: TGTGCCAGCAGCGCCGGACAGGGTCTTTATGGCGGGGAGCTGTTTTTT
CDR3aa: CASSAGQGLYGGELFF

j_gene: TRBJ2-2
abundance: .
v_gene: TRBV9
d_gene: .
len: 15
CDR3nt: TGTGCCAGCAGCGTAGGGGACATACCAACCGGGGAGCTGTTTTTT
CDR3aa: CASSVGDIPTGELFF

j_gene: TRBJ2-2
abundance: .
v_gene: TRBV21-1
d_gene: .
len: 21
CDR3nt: TGTGCCAGCAGCAAAAGACCTGCCCCCTGTACTAGCGGGGAGGACACCGGGGAGCTGTTTTTT
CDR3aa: CASSKRPAPCTSGEDTGELFF

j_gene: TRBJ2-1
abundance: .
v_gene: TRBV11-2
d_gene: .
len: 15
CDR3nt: TGTGCCAGCAGCCCTGAGGGCCCGGACAGTTCGCGGCAGTTCTTC
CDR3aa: CASSPEGPDSSRQFF

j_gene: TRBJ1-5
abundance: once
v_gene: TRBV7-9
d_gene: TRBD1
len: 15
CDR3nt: TGTGCCAGCAGCTTAGGGACAGGAGGCAATCAGCCCCAGCATTTT
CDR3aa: CASSLGTGGNQPQHF

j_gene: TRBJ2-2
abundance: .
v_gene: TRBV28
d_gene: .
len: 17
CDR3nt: TGTGCCAGCAGTTTACCGGCGGGACGGGCGAACACCGGGGAGCTGTTTTTT
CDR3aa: CASSLPAGRANTGELFF

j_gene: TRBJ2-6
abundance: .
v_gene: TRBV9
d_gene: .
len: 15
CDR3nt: TGTGCCAGCAGCGTAGCAGGGTCCGGGGCCAACGTCCTGACTTTC
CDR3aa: CASSVAGSGANVLTF

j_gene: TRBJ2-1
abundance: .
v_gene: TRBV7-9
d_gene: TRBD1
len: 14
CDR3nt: TGTGCCAGCAGTCAAAGGGACAGGGCAGTTGAGCAGTTCTTC
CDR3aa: CASSQRDRAVEQFF

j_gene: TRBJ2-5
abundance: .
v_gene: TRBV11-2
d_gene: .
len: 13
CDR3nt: TGTGCCAGCAGCCCCCCGGGGCAAGAGACCCAGTACTTC
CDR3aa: CASSPPGQETQYF

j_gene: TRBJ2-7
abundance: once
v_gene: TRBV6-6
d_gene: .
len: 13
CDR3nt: TGTGCCAGCCGCTCGGACAGCTCCTACGAGCAGTACTTC
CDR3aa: CASRSDSSYEQYF

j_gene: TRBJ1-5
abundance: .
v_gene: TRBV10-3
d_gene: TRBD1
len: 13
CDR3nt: TGTGCCATCAGGGAGGGACAGGGGCAGCCCCAGCATTTT
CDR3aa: CAIREGQGQPQHF

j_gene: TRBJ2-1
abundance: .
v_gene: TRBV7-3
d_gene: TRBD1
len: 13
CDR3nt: TGTGCCAGCGGACAGGGCTCCGACAATGAGCAGTTCTTC
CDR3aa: CASGQGSDNEQFF

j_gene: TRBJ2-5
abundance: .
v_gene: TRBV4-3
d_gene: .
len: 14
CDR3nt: TGCGCCAGCAGCCAAGATAACGGGGTCCAGACCCAGTACTTC
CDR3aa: CASSQDNGVQTQYF

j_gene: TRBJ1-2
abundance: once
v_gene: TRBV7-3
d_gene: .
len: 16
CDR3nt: TGTGCCAGCAGCCCTACTCCGGGACACGCGAACTATGGCTACACCTTC
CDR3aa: CASSPTPGHANYGYTF

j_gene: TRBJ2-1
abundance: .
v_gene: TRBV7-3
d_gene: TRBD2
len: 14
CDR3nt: TGTGCCAGCGGAACTAGCGGGGGATACAATGAGCAGTTCTTC
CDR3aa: CASGTSGGYNEQFF

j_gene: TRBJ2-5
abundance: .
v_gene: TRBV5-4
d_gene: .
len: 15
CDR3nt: TGTGCCAGCAGCCTCACCTGGTCTACTTTGGAGACCCAGTACTTC
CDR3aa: CASSLTWSTLETQYF

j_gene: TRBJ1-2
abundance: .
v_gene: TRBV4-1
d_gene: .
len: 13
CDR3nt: TGCGCCAGCAGCCAGGTGGGGGCAGATGGCTACACCTTC
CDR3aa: CASSQVGADGYTF

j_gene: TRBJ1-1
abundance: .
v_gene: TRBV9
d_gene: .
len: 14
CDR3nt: TGTGCCAGCGGGGCGGGGGGGGAGAACACTGAAGCTTTCTTT
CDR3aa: CASGAGGENTEAFF

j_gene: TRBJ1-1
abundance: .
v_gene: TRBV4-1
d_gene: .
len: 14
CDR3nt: TGCGCCAGCAGCCAAGAGGGCGCGAACACTGAAGCTTTCTTT
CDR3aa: CASSQEGANTEAFF

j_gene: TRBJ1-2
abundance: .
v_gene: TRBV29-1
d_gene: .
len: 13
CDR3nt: TGCAGCGGGGCCGGAGGCAGTAACTATGGCTACACCTTC
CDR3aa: CSGAGGSNYGYTF

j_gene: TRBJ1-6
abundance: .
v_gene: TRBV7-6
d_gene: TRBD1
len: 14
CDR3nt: TGTGCCAGCAGCTCGGGACAGGGTGATTCACCCCTCCACTTT
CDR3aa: CASSSGQGDSPLHF

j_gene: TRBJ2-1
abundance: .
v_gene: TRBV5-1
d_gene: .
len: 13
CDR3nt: TGCGCCAGCAGCGGTAACAGCTACAATGAGCAGTTCTTC
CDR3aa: CASSGNSYNEQFF

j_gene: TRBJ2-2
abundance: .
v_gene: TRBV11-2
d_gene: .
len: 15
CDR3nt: TGTGCCAGCAGCGCGACCCCAGAGGACACCGGGGAGCTGTTTTTT
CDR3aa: CASSATPEDTGELFF

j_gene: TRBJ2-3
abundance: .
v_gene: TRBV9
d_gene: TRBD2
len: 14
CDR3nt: TGTGCCAGCGCCGGGGGGGGCGGGGCAGATACGCAGTATTTT
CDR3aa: CASAGGGGADTQYF

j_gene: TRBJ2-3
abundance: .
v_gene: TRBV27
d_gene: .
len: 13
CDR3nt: TGTGCCAGCAGTTTTGGCAGCCGGGGTACGCAGTATTTT
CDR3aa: CASSFGSRGTQYF

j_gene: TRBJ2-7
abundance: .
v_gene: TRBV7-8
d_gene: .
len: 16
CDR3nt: TGTGCCAGCAGCCCCCGTTTGTCAGGGGTCCCCTACGAGCAGTACTTC
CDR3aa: CASSPRLSGVPYEQYF

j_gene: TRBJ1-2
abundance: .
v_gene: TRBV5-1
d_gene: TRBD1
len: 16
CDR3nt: TGCGCCAGCAGCTACACGACAGGGACGACGAACTATGGCTACACCTTC
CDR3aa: CASSYTTGTTNYGYTF

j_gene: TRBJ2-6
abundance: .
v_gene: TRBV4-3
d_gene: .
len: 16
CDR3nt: TGCGCCAGCAGCCAAGAGGACAGAATGATAGCCAACGTCCTGACTTTC
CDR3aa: CASSQEDRMIANVLTF

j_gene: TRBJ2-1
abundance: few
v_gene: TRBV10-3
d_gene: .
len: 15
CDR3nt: TGTGCCATCAGTGAGTTAAAAATGGAAGGAGGTGAGCAGTTCTTC
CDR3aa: CAISELKMEGGEQFF

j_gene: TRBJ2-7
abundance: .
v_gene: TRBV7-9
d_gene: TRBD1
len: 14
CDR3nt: TGTGCCAGCAGCGAGACAGGGGGCAGGTACGAGCAGTACTTC
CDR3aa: CASSETGGRYEQYF

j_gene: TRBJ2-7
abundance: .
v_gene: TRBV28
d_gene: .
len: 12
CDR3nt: TGTGCCAGCAGCCTACAGGAGATGCCGCAGTACTTC
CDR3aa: CASSLQEMPQYF

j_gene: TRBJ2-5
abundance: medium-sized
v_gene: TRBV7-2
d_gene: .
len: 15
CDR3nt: TGTGCCAGCAGCCCTAGCGCCTACGCCCGGGAGACCCAGTACTTC
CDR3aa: CASSPSAYARETQYF

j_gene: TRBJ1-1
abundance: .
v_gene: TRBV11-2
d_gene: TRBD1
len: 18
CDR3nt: TGTGCCAGCAGCCCAGAGGGGACAGACGACTTGGGGAACACTGAAGCTTTCTTT
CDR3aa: CASSPEGTDDLGNTEAFF

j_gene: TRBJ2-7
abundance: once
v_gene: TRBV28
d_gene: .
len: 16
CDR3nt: TGTGCCAGCAGCCCGCGACCATGGGGGGGCTTCGGAGAGCAGTACTTC
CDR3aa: CASSPRPWGGFGEQYF

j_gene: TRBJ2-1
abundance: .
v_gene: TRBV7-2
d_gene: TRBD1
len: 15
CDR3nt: TGTGCCAGCAGCCCCGGGACAGGGGGCATTAATGAGCAGTTCTTC
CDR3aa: CASSPGTGGINEQFF

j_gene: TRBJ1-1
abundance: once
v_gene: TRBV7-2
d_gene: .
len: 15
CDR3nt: TGTGCCAGCAGCCCCGGCGGGTCCGGACTAACTGAAGCTTTCTTT
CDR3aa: CASSPGGSGLTEAFF

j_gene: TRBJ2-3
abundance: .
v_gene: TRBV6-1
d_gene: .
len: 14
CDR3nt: TGTGCCAGCAGTGCCGGGACTGAGGCAGATACGCAGTATTTT
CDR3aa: CASSAGTEADTQYF

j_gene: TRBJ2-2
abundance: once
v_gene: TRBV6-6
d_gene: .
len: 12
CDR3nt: TGTGCCAGCAATGCAGGGCCCGGGGAGCTGTTTTTT
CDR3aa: CASNAGPGELFF

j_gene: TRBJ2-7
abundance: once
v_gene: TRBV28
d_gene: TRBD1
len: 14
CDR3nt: TGTGCCAGCAGTCCCGGGACAGGGGGTTTCGAGCAGTACTTC
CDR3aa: CASSPGTGGFEQYF

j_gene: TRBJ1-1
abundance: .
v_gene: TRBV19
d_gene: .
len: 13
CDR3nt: TGTGCCAGTAGTATGGGTCAGGCCACTGAAGCTTTCTTT
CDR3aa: CASSMGQATEAFF

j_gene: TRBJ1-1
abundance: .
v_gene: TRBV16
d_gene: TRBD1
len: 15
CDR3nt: TGTGCCAGCAGCCAATCGGCAGGGGGCTACTCTGAAGCTTTCTTT
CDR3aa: CASSQSAGGYSEAFF

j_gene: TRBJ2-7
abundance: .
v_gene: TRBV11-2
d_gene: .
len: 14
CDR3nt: TGTGCCAGCAGCTTAAGCTATCAGGACTACGAGCAGTACTTC
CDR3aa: CASSLSYQDYEQYF